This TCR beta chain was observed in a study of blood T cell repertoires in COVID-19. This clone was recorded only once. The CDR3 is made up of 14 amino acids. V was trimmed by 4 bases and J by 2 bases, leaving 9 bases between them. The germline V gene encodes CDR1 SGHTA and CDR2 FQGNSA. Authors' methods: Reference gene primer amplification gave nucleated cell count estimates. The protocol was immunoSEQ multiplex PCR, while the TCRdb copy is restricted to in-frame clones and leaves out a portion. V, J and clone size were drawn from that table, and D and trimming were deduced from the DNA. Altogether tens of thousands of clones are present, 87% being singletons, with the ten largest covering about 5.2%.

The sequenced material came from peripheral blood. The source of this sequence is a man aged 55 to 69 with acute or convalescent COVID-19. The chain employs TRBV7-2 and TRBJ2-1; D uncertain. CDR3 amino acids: CASSSPLAYNEQFF. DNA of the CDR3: TGTGCCAGCAGCTCACCACTTGCCTACAATGAGCAGTTCTTC.